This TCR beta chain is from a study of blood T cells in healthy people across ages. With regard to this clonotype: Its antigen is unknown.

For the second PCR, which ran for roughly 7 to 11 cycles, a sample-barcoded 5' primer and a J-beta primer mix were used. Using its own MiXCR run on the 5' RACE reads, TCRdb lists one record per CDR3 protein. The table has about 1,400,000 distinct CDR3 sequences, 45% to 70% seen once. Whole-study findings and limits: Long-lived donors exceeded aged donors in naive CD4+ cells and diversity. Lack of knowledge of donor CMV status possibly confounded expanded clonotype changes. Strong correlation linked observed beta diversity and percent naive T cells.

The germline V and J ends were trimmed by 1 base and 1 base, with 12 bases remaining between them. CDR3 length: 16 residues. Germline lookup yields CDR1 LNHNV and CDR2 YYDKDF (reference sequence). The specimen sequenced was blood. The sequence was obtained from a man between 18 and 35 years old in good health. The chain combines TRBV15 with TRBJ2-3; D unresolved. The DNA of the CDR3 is TGTGCCACCAGCAGAGGAGAAGCTGTGGGCACAGATACGCAGTATTTT. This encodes CATSRGEAVGTDTQYF.